The clone carrying this TCR beta chain was seen only a few times. Its antigen is currently unknown. V lost 1 base and J 2 bases, leaving 10 bases between the germline ends. This CDR3 is built from 16 residues. The V gene's germline CDR1 is SGHDT and CDR2 YYEEEE. This sample was included in a study of blood T cells in healthy people across ages. The second PCR ran about 6 to 11 cycles with a sample-barcoded 5' primer and J-beta primers. A template-switch adaptor containing 12 random nucleotides labeled each cDNA molecule. TCRdb used MiXCR to reprocess the 5' RACE reads, holding one entry per CDR3 protein. The sample holds fewer than 2,000,000 distinct CDR3 sequences, 30% to 35% seen once. Study-level findings and limits: Aged donors had fewer naive CD4+ cells and lower diversity than long-lived donors. Unsorted PBMCs prevented conclusive naive versus antigen-experienced comparison.

The clonotype originates from a woman in her thirties in good health. What was sequenced was blood. V is TRBV5-6 and J is TRBJ1-6, with D hard to call. This chain's CDR3 is CASSLSAATYNSPLHF. CDR3 sequence (DNA): TGTGCCAGCAGCTTGAGCGCGGCCACCTATAATTCACCCCTCCACTTT. Using reference TRBV5-6 and TRBJ1-6 for the parts outside the CDR3, the full variable domain is DAGVTQSPTHLIKTRGQQVTLRCSPKSGHDTVSWYQQALGQGPQFIFQYYEEEERQRGNFPDRFSGHQFPNYSSELNVNALLLGDSALYLCASSLSAATYNSPLHFGNGTRLTVT.